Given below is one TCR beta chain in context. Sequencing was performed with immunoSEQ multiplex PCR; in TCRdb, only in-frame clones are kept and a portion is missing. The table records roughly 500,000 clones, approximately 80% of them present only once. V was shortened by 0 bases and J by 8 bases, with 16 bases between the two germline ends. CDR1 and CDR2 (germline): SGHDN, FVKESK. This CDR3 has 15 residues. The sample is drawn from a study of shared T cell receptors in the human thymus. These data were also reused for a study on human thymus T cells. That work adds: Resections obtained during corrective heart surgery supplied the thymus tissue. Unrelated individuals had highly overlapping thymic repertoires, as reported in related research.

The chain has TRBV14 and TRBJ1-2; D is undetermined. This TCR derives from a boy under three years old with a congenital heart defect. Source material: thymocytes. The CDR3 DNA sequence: TGTGCCAGCAGCCAAGACGGGATGAGGGTATACGGCTACACCTTC. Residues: CASSQDGMRVYGYTF.